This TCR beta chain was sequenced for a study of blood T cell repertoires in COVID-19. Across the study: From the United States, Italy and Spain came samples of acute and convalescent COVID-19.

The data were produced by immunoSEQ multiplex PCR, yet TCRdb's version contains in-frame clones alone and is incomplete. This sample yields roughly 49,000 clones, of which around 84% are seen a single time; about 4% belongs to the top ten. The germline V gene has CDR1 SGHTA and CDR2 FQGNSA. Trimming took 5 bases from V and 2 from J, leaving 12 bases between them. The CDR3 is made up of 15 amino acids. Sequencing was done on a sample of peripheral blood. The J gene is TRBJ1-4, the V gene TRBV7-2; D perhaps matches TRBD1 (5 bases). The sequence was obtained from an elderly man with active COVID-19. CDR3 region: CASSPRQPTNEKLFF. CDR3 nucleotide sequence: TGTGCCAGCAGCCCCAGACAGCCTACTAATGAAAAACTGTTTTTT.